Sequencing of this T cell receptor beta chain was carried out in a study of T-cell memory formation after mild COVID-19. V lost 0 bases, J lost 0 bases, and 14 bases lay in between. Looked up from germline, CDR1 is LGHNA and CDR2 is YSLEER. The CDR3 is 18 amino acids. Findings and limits, study-wide: There was a balanced CD4/CD8 profile in clones contracting day 15 to 85, and later expanders leaned CD4+.

One entry per CDR3 protein, called by TCRdb with MiXCR from the 5' RACE reads. In the table there are 290,000 or so distinct CDR3 sequences, roughly a fifth of which are singletons. A few counts support this clonotype. What it recognizes is unknown. Specimen: PBMCs or a T cell subset sorted from them (not recorded which). The clonotype was recovered from a man younger than 30 who had mild COVID-19 (a few samples of this study predate the infection). Cell type and time point are not known. The V and J genes are TRBV4-3 and TRBJ1-4, with D maybe TRBD1 (5 bases). CDR3 DNA sequence: TGCGCCAGCAGCCAAGATTCAGCCTCGACAGCAACTAATGAAAAACTGTTTTTT. Protein: CASSQDSASTATNEKLFF.